This TCR beta chain was captured by sequencing in a study of beta chain features in type 1 diabetes. Study-level background: Cell yields, gender and age were similar in healthy donors and patients.

The isolated RNA, all of it, was reverse transcribed, so expressed TCRB transcripts were what got sequenced. Sequenced by immunoSEQ multiplex PCR; TCRdb stores in-frame clones only, minus some. The sample yields around 340,000 clones, 7% to 9% seen once. This clone showed up many times. Specimen: central memory CD4+ T cells from blood. The TCR comes from a woman under 30 in good health.

As DNA, the CDR3 is TGCGCCAGCAGTCAAGGGTGGGGACTCCCTCTTTACTACAATGAGCAGTTCTTC. It codes for CASSQGWGLPLYYNEQFF. This sequence joins TRBV23-1 and TRBJ2-1, with D perhaps TRBD2 (6 bases). TRBV23-1 is noted as an ORF with a role that remains uncertain. This CDR3 region has 18 residues. Trimming shortened V by 2 bases and J by 3 bases, and 20 bases separated the two germline ends.